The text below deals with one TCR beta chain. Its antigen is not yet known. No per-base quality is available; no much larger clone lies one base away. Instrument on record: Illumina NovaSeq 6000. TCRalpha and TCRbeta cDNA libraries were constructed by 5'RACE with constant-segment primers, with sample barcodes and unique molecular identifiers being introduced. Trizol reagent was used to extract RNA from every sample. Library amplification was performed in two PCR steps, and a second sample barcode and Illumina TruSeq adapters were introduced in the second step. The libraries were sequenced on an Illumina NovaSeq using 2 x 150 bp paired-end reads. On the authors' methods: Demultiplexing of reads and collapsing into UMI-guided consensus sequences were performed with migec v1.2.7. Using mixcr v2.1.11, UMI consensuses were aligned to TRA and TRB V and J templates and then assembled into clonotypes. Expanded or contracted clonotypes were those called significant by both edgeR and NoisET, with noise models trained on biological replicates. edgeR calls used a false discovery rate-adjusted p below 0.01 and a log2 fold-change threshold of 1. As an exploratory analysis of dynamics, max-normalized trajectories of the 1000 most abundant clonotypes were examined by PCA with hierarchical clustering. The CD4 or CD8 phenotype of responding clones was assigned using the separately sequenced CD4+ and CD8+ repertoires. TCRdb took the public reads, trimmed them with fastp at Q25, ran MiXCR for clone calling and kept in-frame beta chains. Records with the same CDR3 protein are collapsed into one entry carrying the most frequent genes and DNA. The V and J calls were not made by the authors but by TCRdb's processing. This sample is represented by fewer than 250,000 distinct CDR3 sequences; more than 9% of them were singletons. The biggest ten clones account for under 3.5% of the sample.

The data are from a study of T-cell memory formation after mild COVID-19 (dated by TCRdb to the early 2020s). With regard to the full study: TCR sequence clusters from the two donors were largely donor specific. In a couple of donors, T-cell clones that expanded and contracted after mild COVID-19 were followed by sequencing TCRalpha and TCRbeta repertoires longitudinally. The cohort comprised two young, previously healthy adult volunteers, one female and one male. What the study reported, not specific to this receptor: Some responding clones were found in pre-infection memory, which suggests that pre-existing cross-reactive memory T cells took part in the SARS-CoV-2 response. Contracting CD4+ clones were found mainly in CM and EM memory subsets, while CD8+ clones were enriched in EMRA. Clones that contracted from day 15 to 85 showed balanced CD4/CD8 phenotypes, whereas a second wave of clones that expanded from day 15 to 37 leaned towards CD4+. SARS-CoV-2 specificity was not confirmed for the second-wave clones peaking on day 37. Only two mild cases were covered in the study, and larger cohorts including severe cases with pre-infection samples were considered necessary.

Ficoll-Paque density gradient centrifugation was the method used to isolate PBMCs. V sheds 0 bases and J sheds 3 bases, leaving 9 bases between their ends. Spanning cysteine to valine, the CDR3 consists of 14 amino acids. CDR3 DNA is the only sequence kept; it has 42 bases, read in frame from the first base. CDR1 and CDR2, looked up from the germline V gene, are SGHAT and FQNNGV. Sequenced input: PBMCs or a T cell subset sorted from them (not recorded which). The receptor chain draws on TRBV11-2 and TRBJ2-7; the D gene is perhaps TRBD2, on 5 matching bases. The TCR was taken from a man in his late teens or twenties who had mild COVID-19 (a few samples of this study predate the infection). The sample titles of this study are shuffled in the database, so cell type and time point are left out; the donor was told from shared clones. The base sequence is TGTGCCAGCAGCTTAGAATACGGACTCTACGAGCAGTACGTC. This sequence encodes CASSLEYGLYEQYV.